The rows below give T cell receptor beta chains drawn from one sample of a study of blood T cell repertoires in COVID-19. Assay used: immunoSEQ multiplex PCR; TCRdb lists only in-frame clones, some missing. Among more than 250,000 clones listed, 87% were seen once. Material for sequencing was PBMCs or T cells enriched from blood (not recorded which). The receptors stem from a woman aged 25 to 45 who had recovered from COVID-19. Each CDR3 is given with its conserved first and last residue. The D gene is left open where the match is weak. Size is omitted from some rows. Given values are once, few, many or a class for expanded clones.

J | D | size | V | DNA | CDR3
TRBJ1-1 | - | - | TRBV10-1 | TGCGCCAGCAGTGCAGGAAAGAACACTGAAGCTTTCTTT | CASSAGKNTEAFF
TRBJ1-5 | - | - | TRBV6-5 | TGTGCCAGCAGTTATGACCGGGGTGGCAATCAGCCCCAGCATTTT | CASSYDRGGNQPQHF
TRBJ2-7 | - | - | TRBV5-1 | TGCGCCAGCAGCTTGCCCCCCGACAGTTTAGTCTACGAGCAGTACTTC | CASSLPPDSLVYEQYF
TRBJ2-5 | TRBD1 | - | TRBV19 | TGTGCCAGTAGGACAGGGGCCGAGACCCAGTACTTC | CASRTGAETQYF
TRBJ1-5 | TRBD1 | - | TRBV18 | TGTGCCAGTGGGACAGGGGATAATCAGCCCCAGCATTTT | CASGTGDNQPQHF
TRBJ2-1 | TRBD1 | - | TRBV11-1 | TGTGCCAGCAGCTTAATATCAGGGGGCGATGAGCAGTTCTTC | CASSLISGGDEQFF
TRBJ1-1 | - | - | TRBV7-9 | TGTGCCAGCAGCCGGACTGGTGGCGGGCTGACTGAAGCTTTCTTT | CASSRTGGGLTEAFF
TRBJ2-7 | - | - | TRBV2 | TGTGCCATGGGGCAGACCTACGAGCAGTACTTC | CAMGQTYEQYF
TRBJ2-3 | - | - | TRBV11-3 | TGTGCCAGCAGCTTAGAGCCCCCCCGGGATACGCAGTATTTT | CASSLEPPRDTQYF
TRBJ1-2 | - | - | TRBV6-5 | TGTGCCACCGCAAGAGGTTTGGGGGGAAGCTATGGCTACACCTTC | CATARGLGGSYGYTF
TRBJ1-1 | - | - | TRBV18 | TGTGCCAGCTCAGAGGCTGTTAGTGCTTTCTTT | CASSEAVSAFF
TRBJ1-5 | - | - | TRBV6-2/TRBV6-3 | TGTGCCAGCAGCCCCCCCTCAGGCACCGGCAATCAGCCCCAGCATTTT | CASSPPSGTGNQPQHF
TRBJ1-4 | - | - | TRBV5-4 | TGTGCCAGCAGCTCGGGGAGCGAGAGAACCGAAAAACTGTTTTTT | CASSSGSERTEKLFF
TRBJ1-6 | TRBD1 | once | TRBV7-9 | TGTGCCAGCAGCCCGGACAGGGACGAGCTGCCCCTCCACTTT | CASSPDRDELPLHF
TRBJ2-5 | TRBD2 | - | TRBV2 | TGTGCCAGCAGTGACGACGGGGGGGCAGGAGAGACCCAGTACTTC | CASSDDGGAGETQYF
TRBJ2-6 | - | - | TRBV30 | TGTGCCTGCCCGACAGACTCTGGGGCCAACGTCCTGACTTTC | CACPTDSGANVLTF
TRBJ1-1 | - | - | TRBV5-1 | TGCGCCAGCAGCCCAGGGAACAACTCTCCTGAAGCTTTCTTT | CASSPGNNSPEAFF
TRBJ1-5 | TRBD1 | - | TRBV5-5 | TGTGCCAGCAGCCTGGCGACAGGGGAGAATCAGCCCCAGCATTTT | CASSLATGENQPQHF
TRBJ1-2 | - | - | TRBV10-3 | TGTGCCATCAGTCATGTTCCCAGTTCCAAAACCCCAAACTATGGCTACACCTTC | CAISHVPSSKTPNYGYTF
TRBJ1-5 | TRBD1 | - | TRBV19 | TGTGCCAGCAATGACAGGGGTCAGCCCCAGCATTTT | CASNDRGQPQHF
TRBJ2-3 | - | - | TRBV9 | TGTGCCAGCAGCGTAGTTTACGCGGATACGCAGTATTTT | CASSVVYADTQYF
TRBJ2-3 | - | - | TRBV11-2 | TGTGCCAGCAGCTTAGATCCGTATTGGCAGTATTTT | CASSLDPYWQYF
TRBJ2-1 | TRBD1 | - | TRBV19 | TGTGCCAGTACCCGGACAGGGGACTCCTACAATGAGCAGTTCTTC | CASTRTGDSYNEQFF
TRBJ2-5 | TRBD2 | - | TRBV18 | TGTGCCAGCTCACCCTCGTCTAGCGGGGGGGCAGAGACCCAGTACTTC | CASSPSSSGGAETQYF
TRBJ2-7 | - | - | TRBV14 | TGTGCCAGCAGCCAACGACGGGGGAACTCCTACGAGCAGTACTTC | CASSQRRGNSYEQYF
TRBJ1-4 | TRBD1 | - | TRBV30 | TGTGCCTGGGGGACAGGGGCGGTGGGAAAACTGTTTTTT | CAWGTGAVGKLFF
TRBJ1-1 | - | - | TRBV19 | TGTGCCAGTAGTCTTTCCCCTTACACTGAAGCTTTCTTT | CASSLSPYTEAFF
TRBJ1-2 | TRBD1 | - | TRBV6-2/TRBV6-3 | TGTGCCAGCAGTTTCAGGGGGCACTACTATGGCTACACCTTC | CASSFRGHYYGYTF
TRBJ1-2 | TRBD1 | - | TRBV19 | TGTGCCAGTAGTACCGACGGACAGGGTAGAGTTAACTATGGCTACACCTTC | CASSTDGQGRVNYGYTF
TRBJ2-5 | TRBD1 | once | TRBV3-1/TRBV3-2 | TGTGCCAGCAGCCGGAGGGACAGGCAAGAGACCCAGTACTTC | CASSRRDRQETQYF
TRBJ1-6 | TRBD1 | - | TRBV5-6 | TGTGCCAGCAGCTTGAGGGTCGGGACAGGGACCTATAATTCACCCCTCCACTTT | CASSLRVGTGTYNSPLHF
TRBJ1-2 | TRBD1 | - | TRBV12-5 | TGTGCTAGTGGTTCGACAGGGCTGGCTGGCTACACCTTC | CASGSTGLAGYTF
TRBJ1-6 | - | - | TRBV18 | TGTGCCAGCTCACCCGGGCAGGGTGGCTCACCCCTCCACTTT | CASSPGQGGSPLHF
TRBJ2-3 | TRBD1 | - | TRBV19 | TGTGCCAGTAGTACCGGGACAGGGGTCGATACGCAGTATTTT | CASSTGTGVDTQYF
TRBJ2-1 | TRBD2 | once | TRBV10-3 | TGTGCCACCTCCAGGACTAGCTTCTATGAGCAGTTCTTC | CATSRTSFYEQFF
TRBJ1-4 | TRBD1 | - | TRBV25-1 | TGTGCCAGCAGTGAAGCAGGGGGAACTAATGAAAAACTGTTTTTT | CASSEAGGTNEKLFF
TRBJ1-4 | - | - | TRBV25-1 | TGTGCCAGCAAGGGGAATTCGGGAAAACTGTTTTTT | CASKGNSGKLFF
TRBJ1-2 | - | - | TRBV2 | TGTGCCAGCAGTGAAAGGCAGGGGCCCGCTATGCCCTATGGCTACACCTTC | CASSERQGPAMPYGYTF
TRBJ1-5 | - | - | TRBV7-9 | TGTGCCAGCAGCTTAGGGGCAGGCCGACGAGATCAGCCCCAGCATTTT | CASSLGAGRRDQPQHF
TRBJ1-1 | - | - | TRBV12-3/TRBV12-4 | TGTGCCAGCAGCAGACGGGGGGACACTGAAGCTTTCTTT | CASSRRGDTEAFF
TRBJ1-5 | - | - | TRBV4-1 | TGCGCCAGCGGGGGGGAGGTGAGTCAGCCCCAGCATTTT | CASGGEVSQPQHF
TRBJ1-2 | TRBD1 | - | TRBV11-2 | TGTGCCAGCAGCGAAGAGGGGGCCTACGCCAACTATGGCTACACCTTC | CASSEEGAYANYGYTF
TRBJ2-1 | - | - | TRBV5-8 | TGTGCCAGCAGCTTGGGGAGGTCAGCCCAAGACAATGAGCAGTTCTTC | CASSLGRSAQDNEQFF
TRBJ1-1 | - | - | TRBV19 | TGTGCCAGTAGTCCAAGAGTTCAGGGGACCACTGAAGCTTTCTTT | CASSPRVQGTTEAFF
TRBJ2-7 | - | - | TRBV19 | TGTGCCAGTAAACCTATTATCCGGGTTGGAGCCTACGAGCAGTACTTC | CASKPIIRVGAYEQYF
TRBJ2-5 | TRBD1 | - | TRBV28 | TGTGCCAGCACCGGGACAGGGGACGAGACCCAGTACTTC | CASTGTGDETQYF
TRBJ1-6 | - | - | TRBV3-1/TRBV3-2 | TGTGCCAGCAGCCAAGATACAGGGACTACTCACTTT | CASSQDTGTTHF
TRBJ1-1 | TRBD1 | - | TRBV6-5 | TGTGCCAGCAGTTACCCCACAGGGGGAAACACTGAAGCTTTCTTT | CASSYPTGGNTEAFF
TRBJ1-2 | - | - | TRBV30 | TGTGCCTGGAGTTTAGGGGGGGTCTCTAACTATGGCTACACCTTC | CAWSLGGVSNYGYTF
TRBJ1-4 | TRBD1 | - | TRBV7-9 | TGTGCCAGCAGCTTCGTCCCGGGACAGGTTGGTGAAAAACTGTTTTTT | CASSFVPGQVGEKLFF
TRBJ2-3 | - | - | TRBV12-3/TRBV12-4 | TGTGCCAGCAGTTTCGGTAGCACAGATACGCAGTATTTT | CASSFGSTDTQYF
TRBJ2-5 | - | - | TRBV6-1 | TGTGCCAGCAGTGAACGGGCGGGGGAGACCCAGTACTTC | CASSERAGETQYF
TRBJ2-1 | TRBD2 | - | TRBV30 | TGTGCCTGGAGTCCCCTGAGACTAGCGGGGGGGCCGTGGCAGTTCTTC | CAWSPLRLAGGPWQFF
TRBJ1-5 | TRBD1 | - | TRBV15 | TGTGCCACCAGTAGCGACAGGGGTCTTAGCAATCAGCCCCAGCATTTT | CATSSDRGLSNQPQHF
TRBJ1-5 | TRBD1 | - | TRBV19 | TGTGCCAGTACCAGACAGGGCGAAGGCAATCAGCCCCAGCATTTT | CASTRQGEGNQPQHF
TRBJ2-3 | TRBD1 | - | TRBV5-1 | TGCGCCAGCAGCTTGGCCAGGGGGCGCACAGATACGCAGTATTTT | CASSLARGRTDTQYF
TRBJ1-5 | - | - | TRBV20-1 | TGCAGTGCTAGTGTGGGGTCAGGGCGCAATCAGCCCCAGCATTTT | CSASVGSGRNQPQHF
TRBJ2-2 | TRBD2 | - | TRBV3-1/TRBV3-2 | TGTGCCAGCAGCGGGACTAGCGGGGGGCGCACCGGGGAGCTGTTTTTT | CASSGTSGGRTGELFF
TRBJ1-5 | - | - | TRBV27 | TGTGCCAGCAGTTCTGGCCTCAATCAGCCCCAGCATTTT | CASSSGLNQPQHF